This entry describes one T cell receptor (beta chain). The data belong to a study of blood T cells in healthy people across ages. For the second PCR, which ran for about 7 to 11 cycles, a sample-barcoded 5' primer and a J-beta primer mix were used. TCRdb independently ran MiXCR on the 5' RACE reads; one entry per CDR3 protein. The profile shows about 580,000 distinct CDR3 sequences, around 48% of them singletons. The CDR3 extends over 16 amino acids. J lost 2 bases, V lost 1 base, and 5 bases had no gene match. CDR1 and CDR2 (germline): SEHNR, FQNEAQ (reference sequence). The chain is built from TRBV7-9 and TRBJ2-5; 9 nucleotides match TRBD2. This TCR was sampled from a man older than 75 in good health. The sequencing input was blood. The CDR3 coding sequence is TGTGCCAGCAGCTTAGGTATAGCGGGGGAACAAGAGACCCAGTACTTC. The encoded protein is CASSLGIAGEQETQYF.